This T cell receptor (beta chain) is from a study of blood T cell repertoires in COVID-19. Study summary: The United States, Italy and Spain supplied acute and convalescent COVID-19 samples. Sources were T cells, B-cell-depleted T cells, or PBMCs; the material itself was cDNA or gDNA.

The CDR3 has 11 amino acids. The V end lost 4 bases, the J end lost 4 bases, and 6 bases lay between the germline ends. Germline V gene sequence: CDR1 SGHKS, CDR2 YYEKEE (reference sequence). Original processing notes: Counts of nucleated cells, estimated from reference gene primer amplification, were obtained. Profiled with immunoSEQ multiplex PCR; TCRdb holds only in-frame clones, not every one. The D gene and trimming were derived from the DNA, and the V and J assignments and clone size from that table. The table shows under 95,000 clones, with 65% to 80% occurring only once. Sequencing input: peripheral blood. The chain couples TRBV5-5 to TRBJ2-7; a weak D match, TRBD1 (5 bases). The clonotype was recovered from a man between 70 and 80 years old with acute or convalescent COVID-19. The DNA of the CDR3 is TGTGCCAGCAGCGCAGGGTACGAGCAGTACGTC. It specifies CASSAGYEQYV.